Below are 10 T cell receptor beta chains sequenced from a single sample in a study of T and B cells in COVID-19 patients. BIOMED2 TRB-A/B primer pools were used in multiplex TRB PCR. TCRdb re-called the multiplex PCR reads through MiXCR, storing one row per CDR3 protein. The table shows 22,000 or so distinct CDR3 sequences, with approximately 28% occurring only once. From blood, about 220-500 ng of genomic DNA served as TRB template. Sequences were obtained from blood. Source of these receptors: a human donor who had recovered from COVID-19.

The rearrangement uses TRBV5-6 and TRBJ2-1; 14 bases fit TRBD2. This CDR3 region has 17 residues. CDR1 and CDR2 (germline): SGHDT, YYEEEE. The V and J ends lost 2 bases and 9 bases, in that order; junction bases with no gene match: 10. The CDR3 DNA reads TGTGCCAGCAGCTTCCTGACTAGCGGGGGGGCAGTGGGTGAGCAGTTCTTC. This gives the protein CASSFLTSGGAVGEQFF.

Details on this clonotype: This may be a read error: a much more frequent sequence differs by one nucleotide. CDR3 in amino acids: CASSPGTGNTGELFF. The CDR3 nucleotides read TGTGCCAGTAGTCCCGGGACAGGGAACACCGGGGAGCTGTTTTTT. The chain joins TRBV19 to TRBJ2-2, with 8 nucleotides matching TRBD1. Germline V gene sequence: CDR1 LNHDA, CDR2 SQIVND (reference sequence). CDR3 length: 15 residues. V shed 5 bases and J 1 base; nucleotides not matched to a gene: 3. Combining the CDR3 with reference TRBV19 and TRBJ2-2 gives the whole variable domain DGGITQSPKYLFRKEGQNVTLSCEQNLNHDAMYWYRQDPGQGLRLIYYSQIVNDFQKGDIAEGYSVSREKKESFPLTVTSAQKNPTAFYLCASSPGTGNTGELFFGEGSRLTVL.

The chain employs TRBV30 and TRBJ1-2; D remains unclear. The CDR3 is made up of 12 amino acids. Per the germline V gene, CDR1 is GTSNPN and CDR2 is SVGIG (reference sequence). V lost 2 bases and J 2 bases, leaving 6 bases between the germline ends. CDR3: CAWSTGNYGYTF. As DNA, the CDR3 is TGTGCCTGGAGTACTGGGAACTATGGCTACACCTTC.

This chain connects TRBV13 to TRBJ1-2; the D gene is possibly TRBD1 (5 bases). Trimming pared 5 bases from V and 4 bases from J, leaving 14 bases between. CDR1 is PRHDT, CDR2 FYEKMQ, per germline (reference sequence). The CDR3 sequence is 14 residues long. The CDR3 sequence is CASSPRLGGYGYTF. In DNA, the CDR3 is TGTGCCAGCAGCCCGCGGCTCGGGGGCTATGGCTACACCTTC.

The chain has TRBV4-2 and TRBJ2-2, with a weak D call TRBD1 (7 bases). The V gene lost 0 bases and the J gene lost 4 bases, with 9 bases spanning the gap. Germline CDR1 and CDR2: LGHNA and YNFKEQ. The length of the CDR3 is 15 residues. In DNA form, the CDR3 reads TGTGCCAGCAGCCAAGACCAGGGGGGCACCGGGGAGCTGTTTTTT. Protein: CASSQDQGGTGELFF.

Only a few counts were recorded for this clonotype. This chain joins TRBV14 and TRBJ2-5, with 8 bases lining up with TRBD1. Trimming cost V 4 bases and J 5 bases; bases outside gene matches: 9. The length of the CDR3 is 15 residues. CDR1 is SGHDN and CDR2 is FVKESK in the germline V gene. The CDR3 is CASSLGTGAGETQYF. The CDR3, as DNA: TGTGCCAGCAGCCTTGGGACAGGTGCTGGGGAGACCCAGTACTTC. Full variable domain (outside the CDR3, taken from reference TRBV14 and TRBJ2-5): EAGVTQFPSHSVIEKGQTVTLRCDPISGHDNLYWYRRVMGKEIKFLLHFVKESKQDESGMPNNRFLAERTGGTYSTLKVQPAELEDSGVYFCASSLGTGAGETQYFGPGTRLLVL.

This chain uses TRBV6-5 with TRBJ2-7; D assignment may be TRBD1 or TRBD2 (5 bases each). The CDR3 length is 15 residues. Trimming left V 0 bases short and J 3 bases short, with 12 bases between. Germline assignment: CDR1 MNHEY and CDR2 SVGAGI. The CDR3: CASSYSRGRDYEQYF. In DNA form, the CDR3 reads TGTGCCAGCAGTTACTCGAGGGGCAGGGACTACGAGCAGTACTTC.

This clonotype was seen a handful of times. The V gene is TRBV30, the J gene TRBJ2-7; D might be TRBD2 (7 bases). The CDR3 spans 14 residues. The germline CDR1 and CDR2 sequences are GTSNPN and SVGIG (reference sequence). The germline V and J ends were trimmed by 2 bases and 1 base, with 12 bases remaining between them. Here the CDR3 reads CAWSRGGGSYEQYF. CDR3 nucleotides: TGTGCCTGGAGTAGGGGGGGCGGATCCTACGAGCAGTACTTC.

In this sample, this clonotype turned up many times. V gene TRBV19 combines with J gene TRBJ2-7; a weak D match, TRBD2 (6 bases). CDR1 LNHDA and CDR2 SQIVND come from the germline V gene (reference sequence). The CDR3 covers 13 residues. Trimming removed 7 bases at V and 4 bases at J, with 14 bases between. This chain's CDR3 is CASTLLGGYEQYF. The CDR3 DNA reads TGTGCCAGTACCCTCCTGGGGGGTTACGAGCAGTACTTC.

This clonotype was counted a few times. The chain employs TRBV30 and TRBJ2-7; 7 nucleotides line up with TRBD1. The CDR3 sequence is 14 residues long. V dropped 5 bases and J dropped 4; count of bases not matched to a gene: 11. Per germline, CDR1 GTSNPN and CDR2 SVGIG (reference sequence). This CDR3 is CAWDAGGPIYEQYF. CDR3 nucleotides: TGTGCCTGGGATGCAGGGGGTCCCATATACGAGCAGTACTTC. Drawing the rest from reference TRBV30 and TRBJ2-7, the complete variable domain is SQTIHQWPATLVQPVGSPLSLECTVEGTSNPNLYWYRQAAGRGLQLLFYSVGIGQISSEVPQNLSASRPQDRQFILSSKKLLLSDSGFYLCAWDAGGPIYEQYFGPGTRLTVT.